This T cell receptor (beta chain) was obtained from a study of control samples from healthy donors and cancer patients. Produced via immunoSEQ multiplex PCR; TCRdb's table is partial and in-frame only. In the table there are about 410,000 clones, around 90% of which are singletons. The germline V and J ends were trimmed by 5 bases and 1 base, with 11 bases remaining between them. Looked up from germline, CDR1 is SGHAT and CDR2 is FQNNGV. The CDR3 is 14 residues long. This TCR derives from a man in his forties with head and neck cancer. Sample: PBMCs. The genes are TRBV11-2 and TRBJ2-5; D unclear. This CDR3 is CASSPLSGQETQYF. The CDR3 nucleotides are TGTGCCAGCAGCCCCCTTTCGGGCCAAGAGACCCAGTACTTC.